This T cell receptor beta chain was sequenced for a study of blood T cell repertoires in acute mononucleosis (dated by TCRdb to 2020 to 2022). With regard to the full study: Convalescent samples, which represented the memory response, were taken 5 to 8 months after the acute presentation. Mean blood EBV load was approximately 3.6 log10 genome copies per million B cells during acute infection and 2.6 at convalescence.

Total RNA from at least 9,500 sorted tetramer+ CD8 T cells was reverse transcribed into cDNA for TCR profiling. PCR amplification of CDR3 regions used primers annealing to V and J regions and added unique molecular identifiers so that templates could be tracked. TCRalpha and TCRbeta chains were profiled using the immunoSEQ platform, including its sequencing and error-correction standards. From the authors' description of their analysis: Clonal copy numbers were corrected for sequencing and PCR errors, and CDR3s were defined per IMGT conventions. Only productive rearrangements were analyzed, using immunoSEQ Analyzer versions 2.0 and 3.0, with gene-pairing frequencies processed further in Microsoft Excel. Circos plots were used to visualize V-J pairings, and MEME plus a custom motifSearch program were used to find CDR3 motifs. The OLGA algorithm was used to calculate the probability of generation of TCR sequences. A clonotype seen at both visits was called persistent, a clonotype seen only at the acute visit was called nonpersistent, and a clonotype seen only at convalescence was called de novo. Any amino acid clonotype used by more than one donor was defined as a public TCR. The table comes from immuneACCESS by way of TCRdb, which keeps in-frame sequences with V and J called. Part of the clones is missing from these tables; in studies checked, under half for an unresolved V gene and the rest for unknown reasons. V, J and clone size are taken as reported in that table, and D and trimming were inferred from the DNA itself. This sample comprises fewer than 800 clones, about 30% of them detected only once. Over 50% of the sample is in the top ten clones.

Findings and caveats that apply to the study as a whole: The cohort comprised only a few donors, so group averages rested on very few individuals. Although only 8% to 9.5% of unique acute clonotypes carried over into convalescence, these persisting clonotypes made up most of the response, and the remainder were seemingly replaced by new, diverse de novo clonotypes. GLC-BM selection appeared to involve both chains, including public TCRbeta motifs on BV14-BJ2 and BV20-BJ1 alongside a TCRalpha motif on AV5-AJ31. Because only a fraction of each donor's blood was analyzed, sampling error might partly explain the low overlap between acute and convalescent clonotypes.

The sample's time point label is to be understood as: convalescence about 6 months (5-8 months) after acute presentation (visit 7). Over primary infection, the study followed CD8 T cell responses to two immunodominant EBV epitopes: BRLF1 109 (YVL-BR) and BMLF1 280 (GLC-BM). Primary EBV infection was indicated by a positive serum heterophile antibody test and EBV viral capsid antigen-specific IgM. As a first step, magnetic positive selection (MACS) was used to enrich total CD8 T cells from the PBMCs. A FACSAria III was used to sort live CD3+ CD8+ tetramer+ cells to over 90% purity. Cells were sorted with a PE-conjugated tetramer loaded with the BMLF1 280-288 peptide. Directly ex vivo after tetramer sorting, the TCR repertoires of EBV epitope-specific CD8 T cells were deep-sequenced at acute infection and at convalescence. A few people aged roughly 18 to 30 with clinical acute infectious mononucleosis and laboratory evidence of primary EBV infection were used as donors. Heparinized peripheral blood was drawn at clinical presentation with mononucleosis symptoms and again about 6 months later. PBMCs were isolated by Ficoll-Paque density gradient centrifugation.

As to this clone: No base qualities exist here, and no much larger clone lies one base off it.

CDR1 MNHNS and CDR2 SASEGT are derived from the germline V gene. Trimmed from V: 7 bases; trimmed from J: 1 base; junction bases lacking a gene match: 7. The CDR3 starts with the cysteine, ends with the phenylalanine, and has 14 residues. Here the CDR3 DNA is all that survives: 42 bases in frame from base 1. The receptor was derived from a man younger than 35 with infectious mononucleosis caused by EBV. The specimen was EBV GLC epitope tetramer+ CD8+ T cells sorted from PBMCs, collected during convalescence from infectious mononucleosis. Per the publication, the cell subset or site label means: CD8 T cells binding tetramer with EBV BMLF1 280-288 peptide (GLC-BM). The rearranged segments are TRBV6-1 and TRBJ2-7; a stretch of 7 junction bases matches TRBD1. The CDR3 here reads CASKPGQWSYEQYF. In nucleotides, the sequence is TGTGCCAGCAAACCGGGACAGTGGTCCTACGAGCAGTACTTC.